The entry that follows covers one TCR beta chain sequence. This entry comes from a study of blood T cell repertoires in COVID-19. Study background: Sites across the United States, Italy and Spain contributed samples from acute and convalescent COVID-19. Nucleic acid was either cDNA or gDNA, and it came from T cells, B-cell-depleted T cells, or PBMCs.

In the original workflow: By means of reference gene primer amplification, nucleated cell counts were estimated. Sequencing was performed with immunoSEQ multiplex PCR; in TCRdb, only in-frame clones are kept and a portion is missing. Clone size and the V and J calls come from that table; the DNA yielded D and trimming. The table has about 280,000 clones, around 89% seen once; the top ten hold 1.7%. Participant-reported clinical history was the basis for cohort assignment. Sequenced input: PBMCs or T cells enriched from blood (not recorded which). This TCR derives from a woman aged 18-29 years with acute COVID-19.

The CDR3 nucleotides are TGTGCCACCCAAGGGGCAGGGATGAGTGGCTACACCTTC. Translation gives CATQGAGMSGYTF. This rearrangement joins TRBV2 to TRBJ1-2; D perhaps matches TRBD1 (5 bases). V lost 10 bases to trimming and J lost 7 bases, with 19 bases between them. This CDR3 comprises 13 residues. Per the germline V gene, CDR1 is SNHLY and CDR2 is FYNNEI.